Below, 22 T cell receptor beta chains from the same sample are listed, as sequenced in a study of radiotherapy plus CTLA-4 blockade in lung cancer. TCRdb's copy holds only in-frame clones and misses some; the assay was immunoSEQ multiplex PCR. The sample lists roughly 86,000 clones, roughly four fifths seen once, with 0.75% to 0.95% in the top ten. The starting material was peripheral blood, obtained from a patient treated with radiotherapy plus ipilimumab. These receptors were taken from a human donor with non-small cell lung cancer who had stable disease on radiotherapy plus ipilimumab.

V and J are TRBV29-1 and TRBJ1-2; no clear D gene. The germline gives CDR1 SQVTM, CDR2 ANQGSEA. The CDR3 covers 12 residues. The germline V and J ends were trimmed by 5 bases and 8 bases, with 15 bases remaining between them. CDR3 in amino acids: CSVTGTRGGYTF. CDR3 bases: TGCAGCGTTACTGGCACACGAGGCGGCTACACCTTC.

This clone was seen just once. The CDR3 DNA follows: TGTGCCAGCAGCTTGGAGGGGACTAGCGGTAAAGAGCAGTTCTTC. It yields the protein CASSLEGTSGKEQFF. V usage is TRBV5-4 and J usage is TRBJ2-1; 11 bases are a match to TRBD2. The CDR3 is 15 amino acids. Trimming cost V 0 bases and J 10 bases; bases outside gene matches: 6. Germline CDR1 reads SGHNT; CDR2 reads YYREEE (reference sequence). Based on the CDR3 plus reference TRBV5-4 and TRBJ2-1, the full variable domain is ETGVTQSPTHLIKTRGQQVTLRCSSQSGHNTVSWYQQALGQGPQFIFQYYREEENGRGNFPPRFSGLQFPNYSSELNVNALELDDSALYLCASSLEGTSGKEQFFGPGTRLTVL.

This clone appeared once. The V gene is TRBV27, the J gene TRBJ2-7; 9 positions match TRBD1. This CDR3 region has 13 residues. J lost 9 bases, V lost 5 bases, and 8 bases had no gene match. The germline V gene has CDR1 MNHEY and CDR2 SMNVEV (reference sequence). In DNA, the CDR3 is TGTGCCAGCAGTATACGGGACAGGGATCGGCAGTACTTC. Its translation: CASSIRDRDRQYF.

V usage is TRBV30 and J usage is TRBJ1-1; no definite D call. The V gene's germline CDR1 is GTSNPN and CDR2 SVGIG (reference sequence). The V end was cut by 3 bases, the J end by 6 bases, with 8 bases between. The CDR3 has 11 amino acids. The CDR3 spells CAWRVGSEAFF. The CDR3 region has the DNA TGTGCCTGGAGGGTGGGATCTGAAGCTTTCTTT.

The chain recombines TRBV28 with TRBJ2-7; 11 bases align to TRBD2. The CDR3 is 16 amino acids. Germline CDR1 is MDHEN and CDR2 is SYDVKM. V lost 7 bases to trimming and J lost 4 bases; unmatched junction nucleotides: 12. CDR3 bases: TGTGCCAGCACCCCCCTTCGGGGACTAGCGGCGTACGAGCAGTACTTC. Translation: CASTPLRGLAAYEQYF.

In DNA form, the CDR3 reads TGCGCCAGCAGCTTCGGACTAGCCGGTAGCACAGATACGCAGTATTTT. It codes for CASSFGLAGSTDTQYF. The V call is TRBV5-1, the J call TRBJ2-3, with 8 bases identical to TRBD2. V lost 2 bases to trimming and J lost 0 bases; unmatched junction nucleotides: 5. Germline CDR1 SGHRS, CDR2 YFSETQ. The CDR3 is made up of 16 amino acids.

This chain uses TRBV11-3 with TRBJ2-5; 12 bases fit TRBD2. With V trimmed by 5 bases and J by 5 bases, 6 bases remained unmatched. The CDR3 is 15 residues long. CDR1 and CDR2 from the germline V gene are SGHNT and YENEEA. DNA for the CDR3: TGTGCCAGCAGCGAGGGACTAGCGGGTTTGGAGACCCAGTACTTC. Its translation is CASSEGLAGLETQYF.

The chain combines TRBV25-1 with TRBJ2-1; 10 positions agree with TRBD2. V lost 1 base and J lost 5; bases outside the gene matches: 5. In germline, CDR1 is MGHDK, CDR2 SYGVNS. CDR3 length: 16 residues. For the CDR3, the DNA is TGTGCCAGCAGTGAATTGGGAGCGGGGGGGCACAATGAGCAGTTCTTC. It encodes CASSELGAGGHNEQFF.

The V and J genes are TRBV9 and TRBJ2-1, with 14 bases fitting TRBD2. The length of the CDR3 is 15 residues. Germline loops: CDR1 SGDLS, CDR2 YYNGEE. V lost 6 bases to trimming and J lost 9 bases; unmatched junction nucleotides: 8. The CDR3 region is CASTPGLAGAGEQFF. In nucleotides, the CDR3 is TGTGCCAGCACCCCGGGACTAGCGGGAGCGGGTGAGCAGTTCTTC.

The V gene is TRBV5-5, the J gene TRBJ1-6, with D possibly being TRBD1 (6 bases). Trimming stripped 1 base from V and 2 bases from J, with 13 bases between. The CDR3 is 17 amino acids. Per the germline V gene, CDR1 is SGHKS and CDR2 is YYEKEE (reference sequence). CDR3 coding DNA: TGTGCCAGCAGCTTGATCGGGGGCTCGGCCTATAATTCACCCCTCCACTTT. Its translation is CASSLIGGSAYNSPLHF.

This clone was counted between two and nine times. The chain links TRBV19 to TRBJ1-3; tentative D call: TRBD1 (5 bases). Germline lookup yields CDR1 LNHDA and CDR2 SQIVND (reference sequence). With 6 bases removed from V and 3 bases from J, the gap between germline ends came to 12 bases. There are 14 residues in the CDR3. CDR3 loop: CASSQQGLGNTIYF. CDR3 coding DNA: TGTGCCAGTAGCCAGCAGGGCCTTGGAAACACCATATATTTT.

CDR3 loop: CASSTPGQLNTGELFF. DNA for the CDR3: TGTGCCAGTAGTACCCCTGGACAGCTGAACACCGGGGAGCTGTTTTTT. The chain employs TRBV19 and TRBJ2-2; D may be TRBD1 (6 bases). Germline CDR1 is LNHDA and CDR2 is SQIVND (reference sequence). Trimming cost V 4 bases and J 1 base, with 13 bases left between them. The CDR3 is 16 residues long.

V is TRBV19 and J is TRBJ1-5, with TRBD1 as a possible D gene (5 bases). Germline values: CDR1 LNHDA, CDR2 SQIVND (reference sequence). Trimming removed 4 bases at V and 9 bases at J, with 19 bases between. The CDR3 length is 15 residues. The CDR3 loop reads CASSTGDWEITPQHF. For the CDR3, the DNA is TGTGCCAGTAGTACCGGGGACTGGGAGATTACGCCCCAGCATTTT.

CDR3 DNA: TGCAGCGACGGGCCAGAAGCCAAAAACATTCAGTACTTC. Translated: CSDGPEAKNIQYF. The V gene is TRBV29-1, the J gene TRBJ2-4; D call uncertain. Germline assignment: CDR1 SQVTM and CDR2 ANQGSEA. CDR3 length equals 13 residues. V was shortened by 7 bases and J by 0 bases, with 10 bases between the two germline ends.

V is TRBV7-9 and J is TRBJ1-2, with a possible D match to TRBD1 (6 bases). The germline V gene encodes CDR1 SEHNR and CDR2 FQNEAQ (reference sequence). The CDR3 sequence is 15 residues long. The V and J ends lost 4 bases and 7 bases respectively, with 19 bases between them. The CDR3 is CASSSRGTGYGGYTF. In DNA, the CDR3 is TGTGCCAGCAGCTCTCGAGGAACAGGGTATGGTGGCTACACCTTC.

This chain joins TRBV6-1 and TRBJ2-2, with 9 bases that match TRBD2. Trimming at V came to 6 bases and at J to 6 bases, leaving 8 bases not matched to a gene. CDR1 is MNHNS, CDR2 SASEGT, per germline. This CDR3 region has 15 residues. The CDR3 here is CASRIAGDFSGELFF. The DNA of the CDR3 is TGTGCCAGCAGAATAGCGGGAGATTTTTCCGGGGAGCTGTTTTTT.

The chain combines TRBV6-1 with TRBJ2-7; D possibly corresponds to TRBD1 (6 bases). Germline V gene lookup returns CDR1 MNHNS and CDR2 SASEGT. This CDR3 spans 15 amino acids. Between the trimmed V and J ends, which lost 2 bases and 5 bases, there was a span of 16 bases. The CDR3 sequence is CASSEKTARGDEQYF. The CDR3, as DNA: TGTGCCAGCAGTGAAAAAACGGCCAGGGGTGACGAGCAGTACTTC.

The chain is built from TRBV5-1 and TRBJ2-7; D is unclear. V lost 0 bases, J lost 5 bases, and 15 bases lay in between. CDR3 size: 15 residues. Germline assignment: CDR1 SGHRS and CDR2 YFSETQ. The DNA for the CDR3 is TGCGCCAGCAGCTTGGAGGCAGTTTCTTCCCACGAGCAGTACTTC. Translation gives CASSLEAVSSHEQYF. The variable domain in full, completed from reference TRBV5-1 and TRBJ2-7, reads KAGVTQTPRYLIKTRGQQVTLSCSPISGHRSVSWYQQTPGQGLQFLFEYFSETQRNKGNFPGRFSGRQFSNSRSEMNVSTLELGDSALYLCASSLEAVSSHEQYFGPGTRLTVT.

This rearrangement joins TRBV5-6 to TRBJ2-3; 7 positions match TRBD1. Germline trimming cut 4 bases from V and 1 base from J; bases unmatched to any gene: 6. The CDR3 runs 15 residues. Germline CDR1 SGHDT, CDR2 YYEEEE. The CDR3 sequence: CASSLRQGRTDTQYF. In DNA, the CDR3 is TGTGCCAGCAGCCTACGACAGGGCCGCACAGATACGCAGTATTTT.

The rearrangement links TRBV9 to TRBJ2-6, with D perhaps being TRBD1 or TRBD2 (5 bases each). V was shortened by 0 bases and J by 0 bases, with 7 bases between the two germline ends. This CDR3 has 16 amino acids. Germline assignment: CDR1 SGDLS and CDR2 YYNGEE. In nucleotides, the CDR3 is TGTGCCAGCAGCGTAGTTGGGGGCTCTGGGGCCAACGTCCTGACTTTC. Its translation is CASSVVGGSGANVLTF.

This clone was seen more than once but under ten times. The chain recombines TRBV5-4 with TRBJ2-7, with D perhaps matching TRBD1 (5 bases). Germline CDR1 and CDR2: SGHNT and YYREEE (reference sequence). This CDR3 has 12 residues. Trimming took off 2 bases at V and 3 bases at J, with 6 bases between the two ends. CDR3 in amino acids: CASSFDSYEQYF. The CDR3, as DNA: TGTGCCAGCAGCTTTGACAGCTACGAGCAGTACTTC. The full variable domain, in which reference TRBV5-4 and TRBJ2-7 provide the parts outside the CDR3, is ETGVTQSPTHLIKTRGQQVTLRCSSQSGHNTVSWYQQALGQGPQFIFQYYREEENGRGNFPPRFSGLQFPNYSSELNVNALELDDSALYLCASSFDSYEQYFGPGTRLTVT.

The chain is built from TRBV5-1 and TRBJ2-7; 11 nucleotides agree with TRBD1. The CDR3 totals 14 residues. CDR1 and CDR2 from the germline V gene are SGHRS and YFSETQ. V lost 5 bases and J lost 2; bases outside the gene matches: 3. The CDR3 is CASSWTGGAYEQYF. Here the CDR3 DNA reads TGCGCCAGCAGTTGGACAGGGGGCGCCTACGAGCAGTACTTC.